These T cell receptor beta chains were read from a single sample in a study of T cell responses to AZD1222 COVID-19 vaccine. Profiled with immunoSEQ multiplex PCR; TCRdb holds only in-frame clones, not every one. The sample holds approximately 88,000 clones, 90% seen once. The starting material was peripheral blood, obtained 28 days after the second AZD1222 dose. These receptors originate from an adult who received the AZD1222 COVID-19 vaccine. CDR3s include the opening cysteine and the closing phenylalanine or tryptophan. The D gene is left open where the match is weak. For some rows the clone size is stated as once, few or many, or as a class when expanded; others skip it.

>.|TRBJ1-4|once|TRBV28
TGTGCCAGCAGTTCTGGGCTTGGTAATGAAAAACTGTTTTTT
CASSSGLGNEKLFF
>.|TRBJ1-2|.|TRBV30
TGTGCCTGGAGTACAGACAGAAGTAACTATGGCTACACCTTC
CAWSTDRSNYGYTF
>.|TRBJ2-2|.|TRBV3-1/TRBV3-2
TGTGCCAGCAGCCAACGACGGACCACCGGGGAGCTGTTTTTT
CASSQRRTTGELFF
>TRBD1|TRBJ1-5|.|TRBV15
TGTGCCACCACCGGAGGGACAGGGGCGAATCAGCCCCAGCATTTT
CATTGGTGANQPQHF
>.|TRBJ2-5|once|TRBV27
TGTGCCAGCAGCCTCAAATACCAAGAGACCCAGTACTTC
CASSLKYQETQYF
>.|TRBJ2-1|.|TRBV9
TGTGCCAGCAGCGTAGCTGTTAACGCGGGCAATGAGCAGTTCTTC
CASSVAVNAGNEQFF
>.|TRBJ1-2|.|TRBV2
TGTGCCAGCCCGTTTCAGAAAGGTGGCTACACCTTC
CASPFQKGGYTF
>.|TRBJ1-1|once|TRBV3-1/TRBV3-2
TGTGCCAGCAGCTTCCGAAACGGGGGACGGCGCACTGAAGCTTTCTTT
CASSFRNGGRRTEAFF
>TRBD1|TRBJ1-5|.|TRBV5-1
TGCGCCAGCAGCCCGCGGACAGGGGGAGGTCAGCCCCAGCATTTT
CASSPRTGGGQPQHF
>.|TRBJ1-5|.|TRBV9
TGTGCCAGCAGCGTAGCAGGAGAGTACCAGCCCCAGCATTTT
CASSVAGEYQPQHF
>.|TRBJ1-2|few|TRBV20-1
TGCAGTGCTAGTGGTATTGGTGGCTATGGCTACACCTTC
CSASGIGGYGYTF
>.|TRBJ2-2|few|TRBV28
TGTGCCAGCAGTTTAAGAGGGTACGCCGGGGAGCTGTTTTTT
CASSLRGYAGELFF
>.|TRBJ1-2|.|TRBV10-2
TGCGCCAGCAGGCAGCCAGGGCTCAGCTATGGCTACACCTTC
CASRQPGLSYGYTF
>TRBD1|TRBJ1-1|.|TRBV7-2
TGTGCCAGCAGCTCGCAGGGGGGGCAAAGAGAAGCTTTCTTT
CASSSQGGQREAFF
>.|TRBJ2-6|once|TRBV18
TGTGCCAGCTCACCTTTCTTACCGACAGGCTCCTCCGGGGCCAACGTCCTGACTTTC
CASSPFLPTGSSGANVLTF
>.|TRBJ2-7|.|TRBV6-5
TGTGCCAGCAGGTATCCAACAGGGCTCTCCTACGAGCAGTACTTC
CASRYPTGLSYEQYF
>.|TRBJ2-2|.|TRBV27
TGTGCCAGCAGTGCGCTAAGCGCCGGGGAGCTGTTTTTT
CASSALSAGELFF
>TRBD2|TRBJ2-3|.|TRBV4-3
TGCGCCAGCAGCAGCCTTTTCAGCGGGGGCACAGATACGCAGTATTTT
CASSSLFSGGTDTQYF
>.|TRBJ2-2|.|TRBV14
TGTGCCAGCAGCCAATTTAGCCGGATCCGTTCCGGGGAGCTGTTTTTT
CASSQFSRIRSGELFF
>.|TRBJ2-3|.|TRBV7-9
TGTGCCAGCAGAATTAGCACAGATACGCAGTATTTT
CASRISTDTQYF
>.|TRBJ1-3|.|TRBV12-3/TRBV12-4
TGTGCCAGCAGTTTTGTCGGAAACACCATATATTTT
CASSFVGNTIYF